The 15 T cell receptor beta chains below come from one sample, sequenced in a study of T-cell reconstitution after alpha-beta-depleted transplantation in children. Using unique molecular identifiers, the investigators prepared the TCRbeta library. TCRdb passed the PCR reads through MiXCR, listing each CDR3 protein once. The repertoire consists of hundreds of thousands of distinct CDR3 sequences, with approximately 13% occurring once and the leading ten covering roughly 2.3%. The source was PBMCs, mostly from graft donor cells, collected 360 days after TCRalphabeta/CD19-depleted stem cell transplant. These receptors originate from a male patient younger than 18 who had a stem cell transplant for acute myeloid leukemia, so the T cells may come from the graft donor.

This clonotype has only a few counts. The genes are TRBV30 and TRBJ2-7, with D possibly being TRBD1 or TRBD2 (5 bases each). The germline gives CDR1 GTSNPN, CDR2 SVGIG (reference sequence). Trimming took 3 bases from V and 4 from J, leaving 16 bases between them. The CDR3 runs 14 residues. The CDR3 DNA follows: TGTGCCTGGAGCGGGGCCCCAATGGAATACGAGCAGTACTTC. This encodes CAWSGAPMEYEQYF.

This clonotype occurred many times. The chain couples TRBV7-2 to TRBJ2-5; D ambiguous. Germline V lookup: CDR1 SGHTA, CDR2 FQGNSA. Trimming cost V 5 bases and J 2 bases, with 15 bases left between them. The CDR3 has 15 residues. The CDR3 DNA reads TGTGCCAGCAGCCCTCACGGTTTGAGTCAAGAGACCCAGTACTTC. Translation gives CASSPHGLSQETQYF.

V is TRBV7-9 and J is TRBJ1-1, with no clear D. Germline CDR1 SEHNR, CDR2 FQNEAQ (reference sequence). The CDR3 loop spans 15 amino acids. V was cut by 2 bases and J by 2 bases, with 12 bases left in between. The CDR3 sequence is CASSLHRTLNTEAFF. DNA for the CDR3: TGTGCCAGCAGCTTACATCGGACCCTAAACACTGAAGCTTTCTTT.

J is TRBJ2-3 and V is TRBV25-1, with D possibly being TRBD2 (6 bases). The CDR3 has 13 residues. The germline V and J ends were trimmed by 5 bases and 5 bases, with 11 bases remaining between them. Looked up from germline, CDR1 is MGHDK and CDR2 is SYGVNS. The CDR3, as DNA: TGTGCCAGCAGTATCCAGGGAGGAGATACGCAGTATTTT. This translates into CASSIQGGDTQYF.

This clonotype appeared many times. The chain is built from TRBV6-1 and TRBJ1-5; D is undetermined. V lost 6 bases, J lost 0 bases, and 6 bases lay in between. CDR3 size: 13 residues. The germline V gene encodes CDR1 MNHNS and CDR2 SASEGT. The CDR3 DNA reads TGTGCCAGCAGGCCTTATAGCAATCAGCCCCAGCATTTT. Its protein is CASRPYSNQPQHF.

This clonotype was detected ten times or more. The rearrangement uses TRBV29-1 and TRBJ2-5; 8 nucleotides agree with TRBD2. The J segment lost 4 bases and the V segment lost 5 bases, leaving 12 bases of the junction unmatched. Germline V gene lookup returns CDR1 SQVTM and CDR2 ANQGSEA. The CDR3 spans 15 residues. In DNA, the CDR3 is TGCAGCGTTCCCACCGGGAGGGCCGGGGGAGAGACCCAGTACTTC. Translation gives CSVPTGRAGGETQYF.

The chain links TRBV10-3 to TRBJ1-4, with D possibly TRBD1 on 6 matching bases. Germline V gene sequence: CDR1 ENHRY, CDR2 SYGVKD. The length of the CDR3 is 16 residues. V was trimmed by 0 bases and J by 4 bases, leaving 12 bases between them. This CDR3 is CAISESTWTVNEKLFF. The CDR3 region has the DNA TGTGCCATCAGTGAGTCGACGTGGACAGTTAATGAAAAACTGTTTTTT.

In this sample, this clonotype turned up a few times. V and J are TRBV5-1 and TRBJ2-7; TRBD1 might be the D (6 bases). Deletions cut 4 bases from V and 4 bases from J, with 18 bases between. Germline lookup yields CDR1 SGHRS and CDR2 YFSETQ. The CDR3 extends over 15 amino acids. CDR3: CASSPEGGRGYEQYF. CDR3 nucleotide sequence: TGCGCCAGCAGCCCCGAAGGTGGCAGGGGTTACGAGCAGTACTTC.

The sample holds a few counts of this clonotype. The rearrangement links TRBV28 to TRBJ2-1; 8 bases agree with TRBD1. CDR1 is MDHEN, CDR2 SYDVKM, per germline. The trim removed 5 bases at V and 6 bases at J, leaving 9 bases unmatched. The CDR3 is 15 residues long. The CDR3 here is CASSPWTGLPNEQFF. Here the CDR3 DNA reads TGTGCCAGCAGTCCCTGGACAGGGTTGCCCAATGAGCAGTTCTTC.

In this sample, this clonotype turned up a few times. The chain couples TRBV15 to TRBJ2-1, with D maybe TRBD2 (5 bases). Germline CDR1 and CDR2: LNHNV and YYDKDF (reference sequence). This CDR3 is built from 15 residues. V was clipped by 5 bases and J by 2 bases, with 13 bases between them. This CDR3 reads CATSVRTGTYNEQFF. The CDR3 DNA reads TGTGCCACCAGCGTCCGGACTGGCACCTACAATGAGCAGTTCTTC.

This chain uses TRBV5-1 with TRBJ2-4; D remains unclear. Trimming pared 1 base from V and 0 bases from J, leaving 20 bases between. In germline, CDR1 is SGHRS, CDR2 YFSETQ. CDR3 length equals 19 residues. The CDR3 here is CASSLFGSSLHVAKNIQYF. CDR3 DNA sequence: TGCGCCAGCAGCTTGTTTGGGTCATCACTCCACGTAGCCAAAAACATTCAGTACTTC. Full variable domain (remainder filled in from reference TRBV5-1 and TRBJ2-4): KAGVTQTPRYLIKTRGQQVTLSCSPISGHRSVSWYQQTPGQGLQFLFEYFSETQRNKGNFPGRFSGRQFSNSRSEMNVSTLELGDSALYLCASSLFGSSLHVAKNIQYFGAGTRLSVL.

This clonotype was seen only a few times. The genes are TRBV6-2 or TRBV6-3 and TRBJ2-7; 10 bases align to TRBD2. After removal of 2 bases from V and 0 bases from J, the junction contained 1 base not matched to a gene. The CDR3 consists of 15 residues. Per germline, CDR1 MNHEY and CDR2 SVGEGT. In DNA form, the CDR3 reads TGTGCCAGCAGTTACGCTAGCGGGAGCTCCTACGAGCAGTACTTC. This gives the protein CASSYASGSSYEQYF.

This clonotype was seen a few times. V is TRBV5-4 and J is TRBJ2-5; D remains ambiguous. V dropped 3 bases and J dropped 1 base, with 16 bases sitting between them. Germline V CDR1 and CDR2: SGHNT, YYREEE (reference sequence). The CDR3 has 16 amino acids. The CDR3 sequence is CASSSARQTFQETQYF. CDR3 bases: TGTGCCAGCAGCTCAGCTCGGCAGACCTTCCAAGAGACCCAGTACTTC.

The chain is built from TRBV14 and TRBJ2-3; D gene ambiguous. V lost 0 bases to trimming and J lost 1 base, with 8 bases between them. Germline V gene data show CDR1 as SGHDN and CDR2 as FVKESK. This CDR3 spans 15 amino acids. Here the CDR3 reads CASSQDGYGTDTQYF. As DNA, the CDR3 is TGTGCCAGCAGCCAAGATGGGTACGGCACAGATACGCAGTATTTT.

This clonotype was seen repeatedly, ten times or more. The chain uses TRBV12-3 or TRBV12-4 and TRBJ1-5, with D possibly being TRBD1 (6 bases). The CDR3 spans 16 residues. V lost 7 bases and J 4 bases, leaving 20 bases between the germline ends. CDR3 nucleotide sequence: TGTGCCAGCAACTTTCAAGGGGGGCGGTCTAATCAGCCCCAGCATTTT. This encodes CASNFQGGRSNQPQHF.